What follows are 2 T cell receptor beta chains derived from one specimen sequenced in a study of cytomegalovirus exposure and HLA in healthy donors. Method: immunoSEQ multiplex PCR; TCRdb's copy keeps in-frame clones and lacks some. The sample shows roughly 270,000 clones, around 89% of them seen only once. Sequencing used PBMCs. These TCRs come from a woman under 30 in good health and CMV-seronegative.

The chain recombines TRBV27 with TRBJ2-7, with 7 bases lining up with TRBD2. The CDR3 extends over 17 amino acids. Germline CDR1 MNHEY, CDR2 SMNVEV (reference sequence). V shed 5 bases, J shed 6 bases, and the junction held 19 bases outside the gene matches. The CDR3 here is CASSRGSTGGGGTEQYF. In DNA, the CDR3 is TGTGCCAGCAGTCGGGGGAGTACGGGGGGTGGCGGGACCGAGCAGTACTTC.

The V call is TRBV6-4, the J call TRBJ2-1; weak D call: TRBD2 (5 bases). The ends were cut back, 8 bases at V and 5 bases at J, with 13 bases in the middle. The CDR3 has 13 amino acids. Germline CDR1 MRHNA, CDR2 SNTAGT. CDR3: CASAWTGNNEQFF. The CDR3 DNA follows: TGTGCCAGCGCGTGGACGGGGAACAATGAGCAGTTCTTC.